This T cell receptor (beta chain) was recorded in a study of blood T cells in healthy people across ages. A J-beta primer mix and a sample-barcoded 5' primer were used in a second PCR of roughly 7 to 12 cycles. Every cDNA molecule bore a tag from a template-switch adaptor containing 12 random nucleotides. TCRdb called the 5' RACE reads again in MiXCR, with one record for every CDR3 protein. Here the sample spans more than 650,000 distinct CDR3 sequences, around a fifth being singletons. Peripheral blood samples of roughly 9.9 milliliters were drawn from each donor. Trimming at V came to 5 bases and at J to 4 bases, leaving 10 bases not matched to a gene. The CDR3 is made up of 16 amino acids. On this clonotype: What it binds is unknown.

Study conclusions and caveats: Underestimates were what the diversity estimates from one million T cells were considered to be. Compared with aged donors, long-lived donors showed fewer expanded clones, suggesting selection.

The chain links TRBV12-3 or TRBV12-4 to TRBJ2-5; 10 bases line up with TRBD1. The clonotype comes from an older man in good health. The sequenced sample was blood. The CDR3 DNA follows: TGTGCCAGCAGTCCTCCCGGGACAGGGGCAAGAGAGACCCAGTACTTC. This encodes CASSPPGTGARETQYF.